One sample yielded the 20 T cell receptor beta chains listed below, sequenced in a study of identical twins. TCRdb analysed the 5' RACE reads with MiXCR anew, one entry per CDR3 protein. Altogether roughly 1.6 million distinct CDR3 sequences are present, less than 35% being singletons, with the ten largest covering 0.27%. The sequencing sample was made of cord blood. All receptors derive from a newborn girl in good health.

This chain joins TRBV19 and TRBJ2-1; 10 nucleotides match TRBD2. The CDR3 runs to 15 residues. V was clipped by 1 base and J by 8 bases; unmatched bases: 5. Germline V lookup: CDR1 LNHDA, CDR2 SQIVND (reference sequence). The CDR3 loop is CASSIGPSGSHEQFF. The DNA for the CDR3 is TGTGCCAGTAGTATAGGCCCTAGCGGGAGTCATGAGCAGTTCTTC.

The chain employs TRBV28 and TRBJ1-2; D is ambiguous. Trimming stripped 8 bases from V and 0 bases from J, with 16 bases between. CDR1 is MDHEN, CDR2 SYDVKM, per germline. There are 15 residues in the CDR3. The CDR3 loop reads CASGLSSLANYGYTF. The CDR3 nucleotides read TGTGCCAGCGGCCTCTCTTCCTTAGCTAACTATGGCTACACCTTC.

The J gene is TRBJ2-7, the V gene TRBV21-1; TRBD1 is taken as the D call from the table, unchecked against the DNA. TRBV21-1 is a pseudogene. The CDR3 has 14 residues. The CDR3 region has the DNA TGTGCCAGCAGCAAAGCTAGACAGGGCGACGAGCAGTACTTC. It translates to CASSKARQGDEQYF.

This clonotype was picked up a small number of times. This chain uses TRBV20-1 with TRBJ2-1; perhaps TRBD2 as D (6 bases). The V gene lost 6 bases and the J gene lost 7 bases, with 19 bases spanning the gap. Germline V gene lookup returns CDR1 DFQATT and CDR2 SNEGSKA (reference sequence). The CDR3 is made up of 14 amino acids. CDR3 nucleotide sequence: TGCAGTGCCACCGCCGGGAGTAAGTTGAATGAGCAGTTCTTC. It specifies CSATAGSKLNEQFF.

The chain has TRBV30 and TRBJ1-6, with D possibly being TRBD1 (5 bases). The V and J ends lost 8 bases and 7 bases respectively, with 9 bases between them. The CDR3 has 11 residues. Per germline, CDR1 GTSNPN and CDR2 SVGIG (reference sequence). The CDR3 region has the DNA TGTGCCCGGGACCGAAATTCACCCCTCCACTTT. This sequence encodes CARDRNSPLHF.

This clonotype was detected many times. V gene TRBV10-3 combines with J gene TRBJ2-1, with 10 bases that match TRBD2. The CDR3 covers 16 residues. Germline V gene lookup returns CDR1 ENHRY and CDR2 SYGVKD. The V segment lost 1 base and the J segment 3 bases; nucleotides outside the gene matches: 3. The CDR3: CAISELLAGIYNEQFF. In DNA, the CDR3 is TGTGCCATCAGTGAGTTACTAGCGGGGATCTACAATGAGCAGTTCTTC.

CDR3 sequence reads: CASSEVTGDGNTEAFF. As DNA, the CDR3 is TGTGCCAGCAGCGAAGTGACAGGGGATGGGAACACTGAAGCTTTCTTT. This chain uses TRBV7-8 with TRBJ1-1; 8 nucleotides line up with TRBD1. Germline assignment: CDR1 SGHVS and CDR2 FQNEAQ. This CDR3 has 16 amino acids. J gave up 1 base and V 5 bases, and 9 bases lay outside the gene matches.

V is TRBV20-1 and J is TRBJ2-7; TRBD1 matches 7 bases. The CDR3 is made up of 13 amino acids. Germline-derived CDR1 and CDR2 are DFQATT and SNEGSKA (reference sequence). After removal of 5 bases from V and 2 bases from J, the junction contained 6 bases not matched to a gene. In nucleotides, the CDR3 is TGCAGTGCTGGCGACAGGGACCCCTACGAGCAGTACTTC. It is translated as CSAGDRDPYEQYF.

This sequence joins TRBV27 and TRBJ2-3; 15 nucleotides agree with TRBD2. V was clipped by 6 bases and J by 1 base; unmatched bases: 8. This CDR3 is built from 18 residues. Looked up from germline, CDR1 is MNHEY and CDR2 is SMNVEV (reference sequence). DNA for the CDR3: TGTGCCAGCAGCCCCGGGACTAGCGGGGGGTGGGGCACAGATACGCAGTATTTT. This translates into CASSPGTSGGWGTDTQYF.

This chain uses TRBV14 with TRBJ1-2; no definite D call. The CDR3 is made up of 19 amino acids. Germline V lookup: CDR1 SGHDN, CDR2 FVKESK. Trimming cost V 4 bases and J 1 base, with 25 bases left between them. The CDR3: CASSPKDSRLLSSNYGYTF. CDR3 coding DNA: TGTGCCAGCAGCCCCAAGGATTCGAGGCTCCTATCTAGTAACTATGGCTACACCTTC.

This clonotype appeared many times. V usage is TRBV29-1 and J usage is TRBJ2-7; no reliable D call. CDR1 and CDR2 from the germline V gene are SQVTM and ANQGSEA. The CDR3 is made up of 13 amino acids. V dropped 0 bases and J dropped 0 bases, with 6 bases sitting between them. In DNA, the CDR3 is TGCAGCGTTGAAGAACAGTCCTCCTACGAGCAGTACTTC. Translation: CSVEEQSSYEQYF.

The chain recombines TRBV7-2 with TRBJ2-1; 8 bases line up with TRBD2. The CDR3 consists of 16 residues. J was trimmed by 5 bases and V by 2 bases; bases with no gene match: 8. Germline CDR1 SGHTA, CDR2 FQGNSA. The CDR3 bases are TGTGCCAGCAGCTTATACGGGAGGGCCCAACACAATGAGCAGTTCTTC. The encoded protein is CASSLYGRAQHNEQFF.

V and J are TRBV19 and TRBJ1-2; 8 bases agree with TRBD1. V was clipped by 8 bases and J by 4 bases; unmatched bases: 12. The CDR3 covers 15 residues. CDR1 is LNHDA and CDR2 is SQIVND in the germline V gene (reference sequence). This chain's CDR3 is CASFLGTGNFYGYTF. The CDR3 region has the DNA TGTGCCAGTTTCCTGGGGACAGGAAACTTCTATGGCTACACCTTC.

This clonotype came up many times. This chain connects TRBV28 to TRBJ2-5, with 7 nucleotides matching TRBD1. CDR1 is MDHEN and CDR2 is SYDVKM in the germline V gene. With V trimmed by 0 bases and J by 2 bases, 6 bases remained unmatched. This CDR3 spans 16 amino acids. CDR3 residues: CASSLWTGQAQETQYF. Written as DNA, the CDR3 is TGTGCCAGCAGTTTATGGACAGGGCAAGCTCAAGAGACCCAGTACTTC. Full variable domain (missing parts from reference TRBV28 and TRBJ2-5): DVKVTQSSRYLVKRTGEKVFLECVQDMDHENMFWYRQDPGLGLRLIYFSYDVKMKEKGDIPEGYSVSREKKERFSLILESASTNQTSMYLCASSLWTGQAQETQYFGPGTRLLVL.

This clonotype was seen a few times. The V and J genes are TRBV20-1 and TRBJ2-2; 8 bases align to TRBD2. Germline CDR1 and CDR2: DFQATT and SNEGSKA (reference sequence). The trim removed 4 bases at V and 6 bases at J, leaving 4 bases unmatched. The CDR3 runs 13 residues. CDR3 DNA sequence: TGCAGTGCTACCGGCGGGGGGTCCGGGGAGCTGTTTTTT. It encodes CSATGGGSGELFF.

This clonotype has more than one count but fewer than ten. The chain combines TRBV28 with TRBJ2-5; D uncertain. This CDR3 contains 15 residues. V shed 2 bases and J shed 2 bases, with 12 bases lying between them. In germline, CDR1 is MDHEN, CDR2 SYDVKM. The CDR3 loop is CASSLIATSQETQYF. As DNA, the CDR3 is TGTGCCAGCAGTTTAATCGCGACCTCTCAAGAGACCCAGTACTTC.

This clonotype came up a few times. V is TRBV5-1 and J is TRBJ2-5; D is unclear. CDR1 SGHRS and CDR2 YFSETQ come from the germline V gene. This CDR3 is built from 14 residues. V was cut by 1 base and J by 3 bases, with 10 bases left in between. CDR3 region: CASSLWLPEETQYF. CDR3 DNA: TGCGCCAGCAGCTTGTGGTTGCCCGAAGAGACCCAGTACTTC.

This clonotype was observed a few times. This chain connects TRBV10-3 to TRBJ2-1, with D hard to call. Trimming removed 7 bases at V and 6 bases at J, with 19 bases between. The germline gives CDR1 ENHRY, CDR2 SYGVKD. The CDR3 is 15 amino acids. The CDR3 reads CAITPTPGPGNEQFF. As DNA, the CDR3 is TGTGCCATCACCCCGACTCCCGGCCCGGGCAATGAGCAGTTCTTC.

This clonotype was counted between two and nine times. This chain links TRBV28 with TRBJ1-2; no firm D call. The V gene's germline CDR1 is MDHEN and CDR2 SYDVKM. Trimming cost V 5 bases and J 8 bases, with 6 bases left between them. CDR3 size: 10 residues. CDR3 coding DNA: TGTGCCAGCAGTACGAAGGGCTACACCTTC. Translation gives CASSTKGYTF.

This clonotype has just a few counts. The chain carries TRBV2 and TRBJ2-5; D may match TRBD1 or TRBD2 (5 bases each). The J call may be in error: the DNA end matches TRBJ2-7 better. CDR3 length: 14 amino acids. CDR1 and CDR2 (germline): SNHLY, FYNNEI. CDR3 nucleotides: TGTGCCAGCAGACGCGATAGAGGGGTAGACGAGCAGTACTTC. Amino acids: CASRRDRGVDEQYF.